These 21 T cell receptor beta chains came from one sample sequenced in a study of beta chain features in type 1 diabetes. The entirety of the isolated RNA underwent reverse transcription, so expressed TCRB transcripts were sequenced. Sequencing was performed with immunoSEQ multiplex PCR; in TCRdb, only in-frame clones are kept and a portion is missing. The sample shows about 410,000 clones, approximately 14% of them seen only once. Specimen: naive CD4+ T cells from blood. These receptors were taken from a man aged 25-45 years in good health.

This clone came up a few times. The rearrangement joins TRBV25-1 to TRBJ1-2, with D hard to call. The CDR3 has 12 amino acids. CDR1 and CDR2 from the germline V gene are MGHDK and SYGVNS. V gave up 4 bases and J gave up 1 base, with 4 bases separating them. CDR3 in DNA: TGTGCCAGCAGTGTGGGTAACTATGGCTACACCTTC. Translated: CASSVGNYGYTF.

As regards this clone: The same CDR3 also results from other DNA sequences found in this sample. The chain joins TRBV10-3 to TRBJ2-7; D call uncertain. The CDR3 consists of 11 residues. Germline V CDR1 and CDR2: ENHRY, SYGVKD. Trimming left V 3 bases short and J 3 bases short, with 3 bases between. The CDR3 protein is CAISDSYEQYF. The CDR3 DNA is TGTGCCATCAGTGACAGCTACGAGCAGTACTTC.

This clone was found a few times. This sequence joins TRBV29-1 and TRBJ2-1, with no clear D. CDR1 and CDR2 from the germline V gene are SQVTM and ANQGSEA. This CDR3 comprises 10 residues. The ends were cut back, 8 bases at V and 10 bases at J, with 12 bases in the middle. This CDR3 reads CSTRSGEQFF. Here the CDR3 DNA reads TGCAGCACTCGTAGTGGCGAGCAGTTCTTC.

J is TRBJ2-7 and V is TRBV18; D is possibly TRBD1 (6 bases). The germline CDR1 and CDR2 sequences are KGHSH and LQKENI. Trimming removed 5 bases at V and 6 bases at J, with 11 bases between. CDR3 length equals 12 residues. The CDR3: CASSKQGSEQYF. The CDR3 nucleotides read TGTGCCAGCTCAAAACAGGGTTCCGAGCAGTACTTC.

This rearrangement joins TRBV15 to TRBJ2-3, with 8 bases fitting TRBD1. Per the germline V gene, CDR1 is LNHNV and CDR2 is YYDKDF (reference sequence). The V gene end was trimmed by 4 bases and the J gene end by 2 bases; junction bases not matched to a gene: 5. The CDR3 runs 15 residues. CDR3 in amino acids: CATSIGQGNTDTQYF. DNA for the CDR3: TGTGCCACCAGCATCGGACAGGGAAACACAGATACGCAGTATTTT.

The rearrangement uses TRBV14 and TRBJ2-5, with D unresolved. Germline loops: CDR1 SGHDN, CDR2 FVKESK. The V end lost 3 bases, the J end lost 5 bases, and 7 bases lay between the germline ends. This CDR3 spans 12 amino acids. CDR3 loop: CASSQEGETQYF. The CDR3 coding sequence is TGTGCCAGCAGCCAGGAAGGGGAGACCCAGTACTTC.

This rearrangement joins TRBV2 to TRBJ2-7; D remains unclear. V was cut by 4 bases and J by 3 bases, with 10 bases left in between. The CDR3 length is 13 residues. Germline V gene lookup returns CDR1 SNHLY and CDR2 FYNNEI. The CDR3 nucleotides read TGTGCCAGCAGTGGTGGCAGAGTCTACGAGCAGTACTTC. Protein: CASSGGRVYEQYF. The full variable domain, in which reference TRBV2 and TRBJ2-7 provide the parts outside the CDR3, is EPEVTQTPSHQVTQMGQEVILRCVPISNHLYFYWYRQILGQKVEFLVSFYNNEISEKSEIFDDQFSVERPDGSNFTLKIRSTKLEDSAMYFCASSGGRVYEQYFGPGTRLTVT.

This chain connects TRBV7-2 to TRBJ2-1; 10 bases line up with TRBD1. This CDR3 is 15 amino acids long. The V and J ends lost 5 bases and 3 bases, in that order; junction bases with no gene match: 4. CDR1 and CDR2 from the germline V gene are SGHTA and FQGNSA. As DNA, the CDR3 is TGTGCCAGCAGCCAGGACAGGGGGAGCTACAATGAGCAGTTCTTC. This translates into CASSQDRGSYNEQFF.

This clone was seen a handful of times. The chain has TRBV20-1 and TRBJ2-4; D not certain. This CDR3 region has 11 residues. The V gene lost 6 bases and the J gene lost 8 bases, with 11 bases spanning the gap. CDR1 and CDR2 from the germline V gene are DFQATT and SNEGSKA (reference sequence). CDR3 in DNA: TGCAGTGCCTCCGATCTCGACATTCAGTACTTC. Protein product: CSASDLDIQYF.

A few counts support this clone. V is TRBV10-3 and J is TRBJ1-2; TRBD1 aligns across 9 bases. The trim removed 0 bases at V and 2 bases at J, leaving 4 bases unmatched. Germline CDR1 reads ENHRY; CDR2 reads SYGVKD. The CDR3 extends over 16 amino acids. The CDR3 protein is CAISESQGQGNYGYTF. CDR3 bases: TGTGCCATCAGTGAGTCGCAGGGACAGGGAAACTATGGCTACACCTTC.

This clone was detected a few times. This chain connects TRBV9 to TRBJ1-2; 10 nucleotides agree with TRBD1. The germline gives CDR1 SGDLS, CDR2 YYNGEE. Trimming at V came to 4 bases and at J to 5 bases, leaving 8 bases not matched to a gene. This CDR3 spans 15 amino acids. The CDR3 spells CASSPRDRGLYGYTF. In nucleotides, the CDR3 is TGTGCCAGCAGCCCCCGGGACAGGGGCCTTTATGGCTACACCTTC. The full variable domain, rest sourced from reference TRBV9 and TRBJ1-2, is DSGVTQTPKHLITATGQRVTLRCSPRSGDLSVYWYQQSLDQGLQFLIQYYNGEERAKGNILERFSAQQFPDLHSELNLSSLELGDSALYFCASSPRDRGLYGYTFGSGTRLTVV.

The V call is TRBV19, the J call TRBJ2-2; unclear D gene. The CDR3 totals 13 residues. V was clipped by 3 bases and J by 4 bases, with 6 bases between them. Germline CDR1 reads LNHDA; CDR2 reads SQIVND (reference sequence). The chain's CDR3 is CASSIVATGELFF. The CDR3 nucleotides are TGTGCCAGTAGTATCGTAGCCACCGGGGAGCTGTTTTTT.

This clone was counted only a few times. The J gene is TRBJ2-3, the V gene TRBV7-2, with 9 positions matching TRBD2. This CDR3 has 15 amino acids. The junction had 5 bases not matched to a gene; V was cut back by 2 bases and J by 5 bases. From germline, CDR1 is SGHTA and CDR2 FQGNSA. The CDR3 coding sequence is TGTGCCAGCAGCTTACTTTCTAGCGGGAAAGATACGCAGTATTTT. Encoded protein: CASSLLSSGKDTQYF.

This clone has more than one count but fewer than ten. The same CDR3 can be traced to other DNA sequences in this sample. This chain uses TRBV5-1 with TRBJ2-5; the D is unclear. Germline values: CDR1 SGHRS, CDR2 YFSETQ. The CDR3 totals 13 residues. V shed 1 base and J shed 5 bases, with 9 bases lying between them. CDR3 nucleotides: TGCGCCAGCAGCTTGAGTTTAGGGGAGACCCAGTACTTC. Translated: CASSLSLGETQYF.

This clone was detected ten times or more. This chain uses TRBV5-4 with TRBJ2-3; D is possibly TRBD1 (5 bases). Deletions cut 3 bases from V and 4 bases from J, with 12 bases between. There are 14 residues in the CDR3. The germline CDR1 and CDR2 sequences are SGHNT and YYREEE (reference sequence). CDR3 coding DNA: TGTGCCAGCAGCTGGGAAACAGGTGCAGATACGCAGTATTTT. Its translation is CASSWETGADTQYF.

This clone appeared a few times. The chain joins TRBV5-4 to TRBJ2-6; 9 nucleotides match TRBD1. Trimming took 4 bases from V and 0 from J; bases not matched to a gene: 8. Germline V CDR1 and CDR2: SGHNT, YYREEE (reference sequence). The CDR3 spans 18 residues. The CDR3 bases are TGTGCCAGCAGCCCAGGGGGGACAGGGACCTCTGGGGCCAACGTCCTGACTTTC. Its translation is CASSPGGTGTSGANVLTF.

The J gene is TRBJ1-1, the V gene TRBV10-3; TRBD1 matches at 8 bases. Per the germline V gene, CDR1 is ENHRY and CDR2 is SYGVKD. With 10 bases clipped from V and 9 bases from J, the junction kept 10 bases outside the gene matches. The CDR3 has 12 residues. The CDR3, as DNA: TGTGCCACCCAGACAGGGGCGACCCAAGCTTTCTTT. Its protein is CATQTGATQAFF.

This rearrangement joins TRBV28 to TRBJ2-1, with 9 bases aligning to TRBD2. CDR3 size: 15 residues. Unmatched junction bases numbered 8, after V lost 9 bases and J lost 2 bases. Germline-derived CDR1 and CDR2 are MDHEN and SYDVKM. The CDR3 is CASRLAGMTYNEQFF. CDR3 in DNA: TGTGCCAGTAGGCTAGCGGGAATGACCTACAATGAGCAGTTCTTC.

The genes are TRBV5-8 and TRBJ2-5; TRBD1 aligns across 7 bases. The length of the CDR3 is 16 residues. The germline CDR1 and CDR2 sequences are SGHTS and YDEGEE. V lost 0 bases to trimming and J lost 2 bases; unmatched junction nucleotides: 7. CDR3 sequence: CASSLVGTVLQETQYF. The CDR3 DNA follows: TGTGCCAGCAGCTTGGTCGGGACAGTACTACAAGAGACCCAGTACTTC.

This chain joins TRBV4-2 and TRBJ1-6; tentatively, D is TRBD1 (6 bases). The CDR3 is 16 amino acids. The germline V gene has CDR1 LGHNA and CDR2 YNFKEQ. V was trimmed by 1 base and J by 10 bases, leaving 17 bases between them. CDR3 residues: CASSQAAQGTRSPLHF. The CDR3, as DNA: TGTGCCAGCAGCCAAGCAGCACAGGGAACGCGATCACCCCTCCACTTT.

The V and J genes are TRBV29-1 and TRBJ2-3, with 9 positions matching TRBD1. There are 14 residues in the CDR3. V lost 6 bases to trimming and J lost 0 bases; unmatched junction nucleotides: 4. Germline V gene data show CDR1 as SQVTM and CDR2 as ANQGSEA. The CDR3 sequence: CSVKTGGSTDTQYF. As DNA, the CDR3 is TGCAGCGTAAAGACAGGGGGGAGCACAGATACGCAGTATTTT.